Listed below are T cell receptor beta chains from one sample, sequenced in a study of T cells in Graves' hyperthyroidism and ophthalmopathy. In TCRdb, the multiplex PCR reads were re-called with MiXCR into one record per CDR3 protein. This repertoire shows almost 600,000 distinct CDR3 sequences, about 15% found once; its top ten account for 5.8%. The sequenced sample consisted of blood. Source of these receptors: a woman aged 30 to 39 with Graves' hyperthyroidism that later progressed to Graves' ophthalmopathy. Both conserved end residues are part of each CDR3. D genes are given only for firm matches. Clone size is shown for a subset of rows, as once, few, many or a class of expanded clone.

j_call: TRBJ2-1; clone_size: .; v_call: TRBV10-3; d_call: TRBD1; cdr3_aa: CAISSGTGRVEQFF; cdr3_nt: TGTGCCATCAGTTCCGGGACAGGGAGAGTTGAGCAGTTCTTC
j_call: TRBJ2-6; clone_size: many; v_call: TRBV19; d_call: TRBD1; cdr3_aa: CASSMDRVAGANVLTF; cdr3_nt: TGTGCCAGTAGTATGGACAGGGTCGCCGGGGCCAACGTCCTGACTTTC
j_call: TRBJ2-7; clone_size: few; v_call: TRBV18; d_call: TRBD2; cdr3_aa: CASSTRGRTGGSYEQYF; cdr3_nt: TGTGCCAGCTCAACACGCGGGAGGACGGGGGGCTCCTACGAGCAGTACTTC
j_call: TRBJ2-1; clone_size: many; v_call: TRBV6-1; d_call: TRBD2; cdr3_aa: CASRWTSGRPYNEQFF; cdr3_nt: TGTGCCAGCAGGTGGACTAGCGGGAGACCCTACAATGAGCAGTTCTTC
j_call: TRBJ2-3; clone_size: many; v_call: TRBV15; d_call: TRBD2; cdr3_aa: CATSRERAGGMDTQYF; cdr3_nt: TGTGCCACCAGCAGAGAACGGGCGGGAGGGATGGATACGCAGTATTTT
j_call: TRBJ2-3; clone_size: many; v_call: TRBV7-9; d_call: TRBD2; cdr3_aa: CASSHTSGTTDTQYF; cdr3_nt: TGTGCCAGCAGCCACACTAGCGGGACCACAGATACGCAGTATTTT
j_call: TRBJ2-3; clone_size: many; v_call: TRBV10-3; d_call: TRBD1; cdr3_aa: CAISVDRDPDTQYF; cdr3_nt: TGTGCCATCAGTGTAGACAGGGACCCAGATACGCAGTATTTT
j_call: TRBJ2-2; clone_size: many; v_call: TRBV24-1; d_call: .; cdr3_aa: CATRDSSGKNTGELFF; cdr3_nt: TGTGCCACGAGAGATAGTAGCGGAAAGAACACCGGGGAGCTGTTTTTT
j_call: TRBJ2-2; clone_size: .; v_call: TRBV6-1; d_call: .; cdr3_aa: CASTKGPAGLGTGELFF; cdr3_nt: TGTGCCAGCACCAAAGGACCTGCAGGGCTGGGCACCGGGGAGCTGTTTTTT
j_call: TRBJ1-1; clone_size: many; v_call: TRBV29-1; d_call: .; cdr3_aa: CSVELTDNTEAFF; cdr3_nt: TGCAGCGTTGAGCTGACAGATAACACTGAAGCTTTCTTT
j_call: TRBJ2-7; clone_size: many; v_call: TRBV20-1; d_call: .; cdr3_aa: CSGVQRQSSYEQYF; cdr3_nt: TGCAGTGGGGTCCAGCGCCAAAGCTCCTACGAGCAGTACTTC
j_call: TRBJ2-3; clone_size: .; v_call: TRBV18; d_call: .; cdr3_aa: CASPQNEGVRTDTQYF; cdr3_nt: TGTGCCAGCCCACAAAATGAGGGAGTGCGAACAGATACGCAGTATTTT
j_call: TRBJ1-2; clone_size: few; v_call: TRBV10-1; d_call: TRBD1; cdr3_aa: CASRPRQGDNYGYTF; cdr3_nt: TGCGCCAGCAGACCTCGACAGGGGGATAACTATGGCTACACCTTC
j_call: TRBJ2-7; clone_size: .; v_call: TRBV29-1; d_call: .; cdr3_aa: CSVAKLGGRSSYEQYF; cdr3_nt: TGCAGCGTTGCAAAGTTGGGGGGAAGGAGCTCCTACGAGCAGTACTTC
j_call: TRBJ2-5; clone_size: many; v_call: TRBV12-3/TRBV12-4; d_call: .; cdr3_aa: CASRLLGQHQETQYF; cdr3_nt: TGTGCCAGCAGGCTCCTTGGACAGCACCAAGAGACCCAGTACTTC
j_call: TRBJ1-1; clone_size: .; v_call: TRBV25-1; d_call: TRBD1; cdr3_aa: CASETPQGTLNEAFF; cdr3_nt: TGTGCCAGCGAAACTCCACAGGGGACCTTGAATGAAGCTTTCTTT